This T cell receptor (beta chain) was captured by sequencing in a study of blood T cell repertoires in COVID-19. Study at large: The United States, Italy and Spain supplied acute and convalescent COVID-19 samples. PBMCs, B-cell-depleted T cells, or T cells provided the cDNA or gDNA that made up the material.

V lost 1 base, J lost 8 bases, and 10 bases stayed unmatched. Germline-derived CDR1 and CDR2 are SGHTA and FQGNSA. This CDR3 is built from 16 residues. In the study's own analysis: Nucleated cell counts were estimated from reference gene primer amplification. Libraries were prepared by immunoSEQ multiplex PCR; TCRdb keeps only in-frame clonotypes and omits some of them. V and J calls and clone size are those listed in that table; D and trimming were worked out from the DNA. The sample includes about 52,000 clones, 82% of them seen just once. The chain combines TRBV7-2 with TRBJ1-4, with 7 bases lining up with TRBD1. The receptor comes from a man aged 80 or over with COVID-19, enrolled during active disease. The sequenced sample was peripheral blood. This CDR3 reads CASSLDRGRLGEKLFF. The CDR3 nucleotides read TGTGCCAGCAGCTTAGATAGGGGGCGCCTTGGGGAAAAACTGTTTTTT.